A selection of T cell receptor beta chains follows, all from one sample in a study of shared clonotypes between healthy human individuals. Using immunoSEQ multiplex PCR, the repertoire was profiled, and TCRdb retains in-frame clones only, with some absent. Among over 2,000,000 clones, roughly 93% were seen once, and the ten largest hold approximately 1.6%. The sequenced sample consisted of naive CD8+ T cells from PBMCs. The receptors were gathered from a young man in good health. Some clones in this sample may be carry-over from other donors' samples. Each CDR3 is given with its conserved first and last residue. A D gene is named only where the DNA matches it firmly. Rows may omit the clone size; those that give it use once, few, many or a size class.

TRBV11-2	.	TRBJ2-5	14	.	TGTGCCAGCAGCTTAGGGGCCCCCAAGGAGACCCAGTACTTC	CASSLGAPKETQYF
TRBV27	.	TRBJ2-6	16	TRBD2	TGTGCCAGCAGTCCCGGGGGGTTCTCTGGGGCCAACGTCCTGACTTTC	CASSPGGFSGANVLTF
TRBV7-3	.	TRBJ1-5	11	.	TGTGCCAGCAGGGGAGACAGGCCCCAGCATTTT	CASRGDRPQHF
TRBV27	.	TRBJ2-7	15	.	TGTGCCAGCAGTTTGGTGGTGGGCGGGACCTACGAGCAGTACTTC	CASSLVVGGTYEQYF
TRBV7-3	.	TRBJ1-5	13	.	TGTGCCAGCAGCCCCTCGGCTGGTCAGCCCCAGCATTTT	CASSPSAGQPQHF
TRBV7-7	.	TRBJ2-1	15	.	TGTGCCAGCAGCTTAGCCGGGACCCCCTACAATGAGCAGTTCTTC	CASSLAGTPYNEQFF
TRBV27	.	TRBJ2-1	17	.	TGTGCCAGCAGTCCTCATACTCGACTAGACTCCTACAATGAGCAGTTCTTC	CASSPHTRLDSYNEQFF
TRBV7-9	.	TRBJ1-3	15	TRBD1	TGTGCCAGCAGGTGGGAGGGGGCCTCTGGAAACACCATATATTTT	CASRWEGASGNTIYF
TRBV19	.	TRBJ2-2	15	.	TGTGCCAGCGGCTGGCGGGTGGCGAGCACCGGGGAGCTGTTTTTT	CASGWRVASTGELFF
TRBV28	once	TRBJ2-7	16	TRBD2	TGTGCCAGCAGTCTCCGGGGCAGCGGGGACTCCTACGAGCAGTACTTC	CASSLRGSGDSYEQYF
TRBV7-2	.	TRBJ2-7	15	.	TGTGCCAGCAGCCAAGGCGCAGGACGGACCTACGAGCAGTACTTC	CASSQGAGRTYEQYF
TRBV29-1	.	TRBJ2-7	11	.	TGCAGCGTTCTTCTTGCCTACGAGCAGTACTTC	CSVLLAYEQYF
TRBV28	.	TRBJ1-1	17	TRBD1	TGTGCCAGCAGTTTATCCTCAGGGGGATCTATAAACACTGAAGCTTTCTTT	CASSLSSGGSINTEAFF
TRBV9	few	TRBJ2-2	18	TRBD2	TGTGCCAGCAGCGTAACCCCCCCTAGCGGGAGAACGGCCGGGGAGCTGTTTTTT	CASSVTPPSGRTAGELFF
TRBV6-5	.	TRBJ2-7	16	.	TGTGCCAGCAGTTACTCGTCCGGCCCCAGGTTGTTCGAGCAGTACTTC	CASSYSSGPRLFEQYF
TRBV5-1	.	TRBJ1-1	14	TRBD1	TGCGCCAGCAGCTTCGCAGGGGGCGTGACTGAAGCTTTCTTT	CASSFAGGVTEAFF
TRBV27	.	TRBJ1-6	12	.	TGTGCCAGCAGTATCTTGAATTCACCCCTCCACTTT	CASSILNSPLHF
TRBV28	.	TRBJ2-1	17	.	TGTGCCAGCAGTTTAAAACGGATAGCCACCCCTGGCGATGAGCAGTTCTTC	CASSLKRIATPGDEQFF
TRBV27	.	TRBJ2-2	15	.	TGTGCCAGCAGTTTATACTGGACGAACACCGGGGAGCTGTTTTTT	CASSLYWTNTGELFF
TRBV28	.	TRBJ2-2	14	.	TGTGCCAGCTTAAAGACAGGCAACACCGGGGAGCTGTTTTTT	CASLKTGNTGELFF
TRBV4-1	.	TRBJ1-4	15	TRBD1	TGCGCCAGCAGCCCGGTACAGGGGCTGGACGAAAAACTGTTTTTT	CASSPVQGLDEKLFF
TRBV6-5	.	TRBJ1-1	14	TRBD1	TGTGCCAGCAATACCGGGACAGGGTCCACTGAAGCTTTCTTT	CASNTGTGSTEAFF
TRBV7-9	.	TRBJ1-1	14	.	TGTGCCAGCAGCTTCATACAGCCGAACACTGAAGCTTTCTTT	CASSFIQPNTEAFF